The 7 T cell receptor beta chains presented below share a single source sample, sequenced in a study of blood T cell repertoires in COVID-19. Clones were read by immunoSEQ multiplex PCR, and TCRdb kept only the in-frame ones, dropping some. The sample contains fewer than 120,000 clones, more than 75% of which appear only once. The sequenced material came from peripheral blood. The receptors come from a woman in her forties or fifties with acute or convalescent COVID-19.

The chain links TRBV28 to TRBJ2-3, with D possibly being TRBD1 (5 bases). CDR3 length: 15 amino acids. Germline V CDR1 and CDR2: MDHEN, SYDVKM. V was cut by 5 bases and J by 0 bases, with 12 bases left in between. The CDR3 loop reads CASSPQGASTDTQYF. The CDR3 bases are TGTGCCAGCAGTCCCCAGGGTGCTAGCACAGATACGCAGTATTTT. Variable domain in full (rest from reference TRBV28 and TRBJ2-3): DVKVTQSSRYLVKRTGEKVFLECVQDMDHENMFWYRQDPGLGLRLIYFSYDVKMKEKGDIPEGYSVSREKKERFSLILESASTNQTSMYLCASSPQGASTDTQYFGPGTRLTVL.

This rearrangement joins TRBV3-1 (or the pseudogene TRBV3-2) to TRBJ2-2; maybe TRBD2 (7 bases). The CDR3 sequence is 17 residues long. Trimming pared 4 bases from V and 3 bases from J, leaving 18 bases between. Germline V CDR1 and CDR2: LGHDT, YNNKEL (reference sequence). CDR3 amino acids: CASSPPGRGGDTGELFF. The CDR3 region has the DNA TGTGCCAGCAGCCCTCCAGGTAGGGGGGGGGACACCGGGGAGCTGTTTTTT.

The chain has TRBV2 and TRBJ1-2; D is undetermined. There are 14 residues in the CDR3. Trimming cost V 4 bases and J 0 bases, with 9 bases left between them. Per the germline V gene, CDR1 is SNHLY and CDR2 is FYNNEI. The CDR3 nucleotides read TGTGCCAGCAGTGTCCAGACAACTAACTATGGCTACACCTTC. It yields the protein CASSVQTTNYGYTF.

The chain uses TRBV28 and TRBJ2-3, with 8 bases identical to TRBD1. CDR1 is MDHEN, CDR2 SYDVKM, per germline. This CDR3 has 15 amino acids. V trimming: 5 bases; J trimming: 4 bases; junction bases outside the gene matches: 8. CDR3 residues: CASSRVQGAPDTQYF. DNA of the CDR3: TGTGCCAGCAGTAGGGTCCAGGGGGCCCCAGATACGCAGTATTTT. The full variable domain, with the rest looked up from reference TRBV28 and TRBJ2-3, is DVKVTQSSRYLVKRTGEKVFLECVQDMDHENMFWYRQDPGLGLRLIYFSYDVKMKEKGDIPEGYSVSREKKERFSLILESASTNQTSMYLCASSRVQGAPDTQYFGPGTRLTVL.

The J gene is TRBJ1-2, the V gene TRBV7-9, with D unclear. This CDR3 contains 11 residues. Germline lookup yields CDR1 SEHNR and CDR2 FQNEAQ (reference sequence). V was trimmed by 1 base and J by 13 bases, leaving 10 bases between them. CDR3 bases: TGTGCCAGCAGCTTAGTGGGAGGGAGCACCTTC. This sequence encodes CASSLVGGSTF.

The rearrangement joins TRBV10-2 to TRBJ2-6, with D possibly matching TRBD2 (7 bases). V was trimmed by 11 bases and J by 4 bases, leaving 18 bases between them. This CDR3 is 15 amino acids long. Per germline, CDR1 WSHSY and CDR2 SAAADI. The CDR3 DNA follows: TGCGCCTCAAAGGGGGGGGGCCCAGGGGCCAACGTCCTGACTTTC. It yields the protein CASKGGGPGANVLTF.

This clone came up once. The chain carries TRBV19 and TRBJ1-5; TRBD1 is a possible D gene (5 bases). The V gene's germline CDR1 is LNHDA and CDR2 SQIVND (reference sequence). This CDR3 contains 15 residues. With 4 bases removed from V and 0 bases from J, the gap between germline ends came to 10 bases. This chain's CDR3 is CASSKVTDSNQPQHF. The CDR3 nucleotides are TGTGCCAGTAGTAAGGTGACAGATAGCAATCAGCCCCAGCATTTT.